These T cell receptor beta chains were read from a single sample in a study of cytomegalovirus exposure and HLA in healthy donors. Method: immunoSEQ multiplex PCR; TCRdb's copy keeps in-frame clones and lacks some. Of roughly 190,000 clones in the sample, around 79% were seen once. Input material: PBMCs. The receptors shown here come from a girl between 10 and 17 years old in good health and CMV-seropositive. Each CDR3 is given with its conserved first and last residue. The D gene is left open where the match is weak. A clone size is listed for some rows: how often the clone was seen (once, few, many), or a class if it is expanded.

V gene: TRBV7-2; J gene: TRBJ1-6; CDR3 length: 14; clone size: -; D gene: -; CDR3 protein: CASSPETANSPLHF; CDR3 DNA: TGTGCCAGCAGCCCCGAGACAGCGAATTCACCCCTCCACTTT
V gene: TRBV5-4; J gene: TRBJ2-7; CDR3 length: 14; clone size: -; D gene: -; CDR3 protein: CASSPSPGAYEQYF; CDR3 DNA: TGTGCCAGCAGCCCCAGTCCCGGAGCCTACGAGCAGTACTTC
V gene: TRBV5-6; J gene: TRBJ1-3; CDR3 length: 16; clone size: -; D gene: TRBD1; CDR3 protein: CASSPGTGRGGNTIYF; CDR3 DNA: TGTGCCAGCAGCCCCGGGACAGGGAGGGGTGGAAACACCATATATTTT
V gene: TRBV10-1; J gene: TRBJ2-7; CDR3 length: 13; clone size: -; D gene: TRBD1; CDR3 protein: CASSDLDRSEQYF; CDR3 DNA: TGCGCCAGCAGTGACCTGGACAGGAGCGAGCAGTACTTC
V gene: TRBV29-1; J gene: TRBJ2-7; CDR3 length: 15; clone size: -; D gene: -; CDR3 protein: CSVEDSTGSSYEQYF; CDR3 DNA: TGCAGCGTTGAAGATAGTACAGGGAGCTCCTACGAGCAGTACTTC
V gene: TRBV10-3; J gene: TRBJ2-7; CDR3 length: 15; clone size: -; D gene: TRBD1; CDR3 protein: CAISDETGSAYEQYF; CDR3 DNA: TGTGCCATCAGTGACGAGACAGGGAGCGCCTACGAGCAGTACTTC
V gene: TRBV6-1; J gene: TRBJ2-5; CDR3 length: 13; clone size: -; D gene: -; CDR3 protein: CASSLEPKETQYF; CDR3 DNA: TGTGCCAGCAGTCTGGAGCCAAAAGAGACCCAGTACTTC
V gene: TRBV5-1; J gene: TRBJ2-5; CDR3 length: 11; clone size: -; D gene: -; CDR3 protein: CASGASETQYF; CDR3 DNA: TGCGCCAGCGGGGCCTCGGAGACCCAGTACTTC
V gene: TRBV5-4; J gene: TRBJ2-5; CDR3 length: 17; clone size: -; D gene: TRBD2; CDR3 protein: CASSLGTSGGFQETQYF; CDR3 DNA: TGTGCCAGCAGCTTAGGGACTAGCGGGGGGTTCCAAGAGACCCAGTACTTC
V gene: TRBV25-1; J gene: TRBJ2-1; CDR3 length: 16; clone size: few; D gene: TRBD1; CDR3 protein: CASSDLKTGIYNEQFF; CDR3 DNA: TGTGCCAGCAGTGACTTAAAGACAGGGATCTACAATGAGCAGTTCTTC
V gene: TRBV15; J gene: TRBJ2-1; CDR3 length: 14; clone size: -; D gene: -; CDR3 protein: CATSRVQTNNEQFF; CDR3 DNA: TGTGCCACCAGCAGAGTACAGACCAACAATGAGCAGTTCTTC
V gene: TRBV6-5; J gene: TRBJ2-5; CDR3 length: 14; clone size: -; D gene: TRBD2; CDR3 protein: CASTTAGAQETQYF; CDR3 DNA: TGTGCCAGCACGACAGCGGGGGCCCAAGAGACCCAGTACTTC
V gene: TRBV13; J gene: TRBJ2-7; CDR3 length: 16; clone size: -; D gene: TRBD1; CDR3 protein: CASSRLGGQGSYEQYF; CDR3 DNA: TGTGCCAGCAGCCGCCTCGGCGGACAGGGATCCTACGAGCAGTACTTC
V gene: TRBV30; J gene: TRBJ2-7; CDR3 length: 11; clone size: -; D gene: -; CDR3 protein: CAWTYEDEQYF; CDR3 DNA: TGTGCCTGGACTTACGAGGACGAGCAGTACTTC
V gene: TRBV4-1; J gene: TRBJ1-2; CDR3 length: 16; clone size: -; D gene: -; CDR3 protein: CASSQDKAGREYGYTF; CDR3 DNA: TGCGCCAGCAGCCAAGATAAGGCGGGTAGAGAGTATGGCTACACCTTC
V gene: TRBV5-1; J gene: TRBJ2-2; CDR3 length: 14; clone size: -; D gene: -; CDR3 protein: CASRTDMHTGELFF; CDR3 DNA: TGCGCCAGCAGGACGGACATGCACACCGGGGAGCTGTTTTTT
V gene: TRBV27; J gene: TRBJ2-3; CDR3 length: 19; clone size: few; D gene: TRBD2; CDR3 protein: CASSRRLAGGLPLTDTQYF; CDR3 DNA: TGTGCCAGCAGTCGCCGACTAGCGGGGGGCCTTCCGCTCACAGATACGCAGTATTTT
V gene: TRBV11-2; J gene: TRBJ2-1; CDR3 length: 16; clone size: few; D gene: TRBD2; CDR3 protein: CASSPLAGGYYNEQFF; CDR3 DNA: TGTGCCAGCAGCCCTTTAGCGGGGGGGTACTACAATGAGCAGTTCTTC
V gene: TRBV4-3; J gene: TRBJ2-2; CDR3 length: 15; clone size: -; D gene: -; CDR3 protein: CASSQDRTLYGELFF; CDR3 DNA: TGCGCCAGCAGCCAAGACCGGACTCTGTACGGGGAGCTGTTTTTT
V gene: TRBV27; J gene: TRBJ2-7; CDR3 length: 14; clone size: -; D gene: TRBD1; CDR3 protein: CASSAYRGSYEQYF; CDR3 DNA: TGTGCCAGCAGTGCCTACAGGGGATCCTACGAGCAGTACTTC
V gene: TRBV7-2; J gene: TRBJ1-4; CDR3 length: 16; clone size: -; D gene: -; CDR3 protein: CASSLQRSTHNEKLFF; CDR3 DNA: TGTGCCAGCAGCCTCCAACGGAGTACGCATAATGAAAAACTGTTTTTT
V gene: TRBV6-1; J gene: TRBJ1-2; CDR3 length: 12; clone size: -; D gene: TRBD1; CDR3 protein: CASSDGRGTETF; CDR3 DNA: TGTGCCAGCAGTGATGGCAGGGGGACTGAAACCTTC
V gene: TRBV6-5; J gene: TRBJ1-4; CDR3 length: 13; clone size: few; D gene: -; CDR3 protein: CASKDTVNEKLFF; CDR3 DNA: TGTGCCAGCAAGGACACCGTTAATGAAAAACTGTTTTTT
V gene: TRBV7-2; J gene: TRBJ2-4; CDR3 length: 15; clone size: -; D gene: -; CDR3 protein: CASSLEQGAKNIQYF; CDR3 DNA: TGTGCCAGCAGCTTAGAGCAGGGAGCCAAAAACATTCAGTACTTC
V gene: TRBV30; J gene: TRBJ2-4; CDR3 length: 14; clone size: -; D gene: TRBD1; CDR3 protein: CAWGPGTGLNIQYF; CDR3 DNA: TGTGCCTGGGGGCCCGGGACAGGTTTAAACATTCAGTACTTC
V gene: TRBV11-2; J gene: TRBJ2-1; CDR3 length: 14; clone size: few; D gene: -; CDR3 protein: CASSLDTWAGEQFF; CDR3 DNA: TGTGCCAGCAGCTTAGATACGTGGGCGGGGGAGCAGTTCTTC
V gene: TRBV5-3; J gene: TRBJ1-4; CDR3 length: 14; clone size: few; D gene: -; CDR3 protein: CARSRTEINEKLFF; CDR3 DNA: TGTGCCAGAAGCAGGACAGAGATCAATGAAAAACTGTTTTTT
V gene: TRBV30; J gene: TRBJ1-1; CDR3 length: 13; clone size: -; D gene: -; CDR3 protein: CAWGDSLNTEAFF; CDR3 DNA: TGTGCCTGGGGTGACAGCCTGAACACTGAAGCTTTCTTT
V gene: TRBV19; J gene: TRBJ1-1; CDR3 length: 13; clone size: -; D gene: -; CDR3 protein: CASRPSLVTEAFF; CDR3 DNA: TGTGCCAGCAGGCCATCCCTGGTCACTGAAGCTTTCTTT
V gene: TRBV9; J gene: TRBJ1-6; CDR3 length: 16; clone size: -; D gene: -; CDR3 protein: CASSAGGEGWDSPLHF; CDR3 DNA: TGTGCCAGCAGCGCAGGAGGTGAAGGGTGGGATTCACCCCTCCACTTT
V gene: TRBV9; J gene: TRBJ1-3; CDR3 length: 15; clone size: -; D gene: TRBD1; CDR3 protein: CASSVAGTGLDTIYF; CDR3 DNA: TGTGCCAGCAGCGTAGCCGGGACAGGGCTAGACACCATATATTTT
V gene: TRBV7-2; J gene: TRBJ2-7; CDR3 length: 15; clone size: once; D gene: TRBD1; CDR3 protein: CASSAKTGLTYEQYF; CDR3 DNA: TGTGCCAGCAGCGCAAAGACAGGGTTGACCTACGAGCAGTACTTC
V gene: TRBV18; J gene: TRBJ2-7; CDR3 length: 17; clone size: -; D gene: TRBD2; CDR3 protein: CASSPQTGGAGGYEQYF; CDR3 DNA: TGTGCCAGCTCACCTCAAACCGGAGGAGCGGGGGGCTACGAGCAGTACTTC
V gene: TRBV5-4; J gene: TRBJ1-1; CDR3 length: 14; clone size: -; D gene: -; CDR3 protein: CASSPRSENTEAFF; CDR3 DNA: TGTGCCAGCAGCCCACGGAGCGAGAACACTGAAGCTTTCTTT
V gene: TRBV25-1; J gene: TRBJ1-6; CDR3 length: 15; clone size: -; D gene: -; CDR3 protein: CASSHVGASHSPLHF; CDR3 DNA: TGTGCCAGCAGCCATGTTGGGGCGTCACACTCACCCCTCCACTTT
V gene: TRBV6-1; J gene: TRBJ2-7; CDR3 length: 15; clone size: -; D gene: TRBD1; CDR3 protein: CASSHRQGDGYEQYF; CDR3 DNA: TGTGCCAGCAGTCACCGACAGGGTGACGGCTACGAGCAGTACTTC
V gene: TRBV6-5; J gene: TRBJ2-7; CDR3 length: 14; clone size: few; D gene: -; CDR3 protein: CASRYRLDSDEQYF; CDR3 DNA: TGTGCCAGCAGATACCGACTAGATTCGGACGAGCAGTACTTC
V gene: TRBV2; J gene: TRBJ2-2; CDR3 length: 16; clone size: -; D gene: -; CDR3 protein: CASNHRVSGDTGELFF; CDR3 DNA: TGTGCCAGCAACCACAGGGTGTCGGGCGACACCGGGGAGCTGTTTTTT
V gene: TRBV18; J gene: TRBJ2-5; CDR3 length: 13; clone size: once; D gene: TRBD1; CDR3 protein: CASSRTGQETQYF; CDR3 DNA: TGTGCCAGCTCACGGACAGGCCAAGAGACCCAGTACTTC
V gene: TRBV19; J gene: TRBJ2-2; CDR3 length: 15; clone size: -; D gene: TRBD2; CDR3 protein: CASSITSGGAGELFF; CDR3 DNA: TGTGCCAGTAGTATAACTAGCGGGGGGGCCGGGGAGCTGTTTTTT
V gene: TRBV4-1; J gene: TRBJ2-2; CDR3 length: 20; clone size: -; D gene: TRBD2; CDR3 protein: CASSRTTGLAGGPETGELFF; CDR3 DNA: TGCGCCAGCAGCCGAACTACGGGACTAGCGGGGGGGCCGGAAACCGGGGAGCTGTTTTTT
V gene: TRBV20-1; J gene: TRBJ2-1; CDR3 length: 11; clone size: -; D gene: TRBD2; CDR3 protein: CSATGGYEQFF; CDR3 DNA: TGCAGTGCTACCGGGGGGTATGAGCAGTTCTTC
V gene: TRBV5-1; J gene: TRBJ2-2; CDR3 length: 15; clone size: few; D gene: TRBD2; CDR3 protein: CASSFASGDTGELFF; CDR3 DNA: TGCGCCAGCAGCTTCGCTAGCGGGGACACCGGGGAGCTGTTTTTT
V gene: TRBV11-3; J gene: TRBJ1-5; CDR3 length: 15; clone size: few; D gene: -; CDR3 protein: CASSLGQVSNQPQHF; CDR3 DNA: TGTGCCAGCAGCTTAGGACAGGTGAGCAATCAGCCCCAGCATTTT
V gene: TRBV11-2; J gene: TRBJ2-5; CDR3 length: 16; clone size: once; D gene: TRBD2; CDR3 protein: CASSLAVGPAGETQYF; CDR3 DNA: TGTGCCAGCAGCTTAGCGGTTGGACCAGCGGGGGAGACCCAGTACTTC
V gene: TRBV6-1; J gene: TRBJ2-5; CDR3 length: 14; clone size: -; D gene: -; CDR3 protein: CASRGQPTAETQYF; CDR3 DNA: TGTGCCAGCAGAGGACAGCCAACCGCAGAGACCCAGTACTTC
V gene: TRBV4-3; J gene: TRBJ2-5; CDR3 length: 12; clone size: -; D gene: TRBD1; CDR3 protein: CASRAGGETQYF; CDR3 DNA: TGCGCCAGCAGGGCAGGGGGAGAGACCCAGTACTTC
V gene: TRBV28; J gene: TRBJ1-2; CDR3 length: 14; clone size: -; D gene: -; CDR3 protein: CASGDGGAGYGYTF; CDR3 DNA: TGTGCCAGCGGCGACGGGGGGGCGGGCTATGGCTACACCTTC
V gene: TRBV4-1; J gene: TRBJ2-1; CDR3 length: 13; clone size: few; D gene: -; CDR3 protein: CASSQDGIREQFF; CDR3 DNA: TGCGCCAGCAGCCAAGACGGGATCAGGGAGCAGTTCTTC
V gene: TRBV11-3; J gene: TRBJ2-5; CDR3 length: 15; clone size: -; D gene: TRBD1; CDR3 protein: CASSPNLGGGETQYF; CDR3 DNA: TGTGCCAGCAGCCCCAATTTAGGGGGCGGAGAGACCCAGTACTTC
V gene: TRBV19; J gene: TRBJ1-1; CDR3 length: 13; clone size: once; D gene: TRBD1; CDR3 protein: CASSTGQAGKAFF; CDR3 DNA: TGTGCCAGTAGTACGGGACAGGCAGGGAAAGCTTTCTTT
V gene: TRBV4-3; J gene: TRBJ2-7; CDR3 length: 14; clone size: -; D gene: -; CDR3 protein: CASSQEEKAYEQYF; CDR3 DNA: TGCGCCAGCAGCCAAGAGGAGAAAGCCTACGAGCAGTACTTC
V gene: TRBV6-1; J gene: TRBJ1-2; CDR3 length: 13; clone size: -; D gene: TRBD1; CDR3 protein: CASNPWTGVGYTF; CDR3 DNA: TGTGCCAGCAATCCCTGGACAGGGGTTGGCTACACCTTC
V gene: TRBV21-1; J gene: TRBJ2-3; CDR3 length: 18; clone size: -; D gene: -; CDR3 protein: CASSKGLEGGVDADTQYF; CDR3 DNA: TGTGCCAGCAGCAAAGGCCTTGAGGGCGGGGTAGACGCAGATACGCAGTATTTT
V gene: TRBV5-1; J gene: TRBJ2-1; CDR3 length: 17; clone size: -; D gene: TRBD1; CDR3 protein: CASSFSGTGYSYNEQFF; CDR3 DNA: TGCGCCAGCAGCTTTTCCGGGACAGGGTACTCCTACAATGAGCAGTTCTTC
V gene: TRBV29-1; J gene: TRBJ2-1; CDR3 length: 18; clone size: -; D gene: TRBD2; CDR3 protein: CSVEGLAGGDHSYNEQFF; CDR3 DNA: TGCAGCGTTGAGGGACTAGCGGGGGGCGATCACTCCTACAATGAGCAGTTCTTC
V gene: TRBV2; J gene: TRBJ2-5; CDR3 length: 15; clone size: -; D gene: -; CDR3 protein: CASRPGFTITETQYF; CDR3 DNA: TGTGCCAGCAGGCCAGGGTTTACGATTACGGAGACCCAGTACTTC
V gene: TRBV20-1; J gene: TRBJ2-7; CDR3 length: 11; clone size: -; D gene: TRBD1; CDR3 protein: CSAIGTVEQYF; CDR3 DNA: TGCAGTGCCATAGGGACAGTCGAGCAGTACTTC
V gene: TRBV6-5; J gene: TRBJ1-1; CDR3 length: 13; clone size: -; D gene: -; CDR3 protein: CASRYPGNTEAFF; CDR3 DNA: TGTGCCAGCAGGTATCCGGGGAACACTGAAGCTTTCTTT
V gene: TRBV30; J gene: TRBJ2-6; CDR3 length: 16; clone size: -; D gene: -; CDR3 protein: CAWSPTGTAGANVLTF; CDR3 DNA: TGTGCCTGGAGTCCTACAGGGACGGCCGGGGCCAACGTCCTGACTTTC